This section outlines one T cell receptor beta chain sequence together with its context. No antigen is known for it. No base-level quality is on record; no much larger clone is a single base apart. This entry is derived from a study of cytomegalovirus exposure and HLA in healthy donors (dated by TCRdb to about 2017). Describing the broader study: An earlier analysis of 587 of the donors reported approximately 260 Gb of sequence data and 95 million to 130 million unique TCR beta sequences obtained from about 179 million T cells. About 330 gigabases of sequencing data and around 90 million unique TCR sequences made up an early release that covered about 640 HLA-typed donors. Of the 350 to 450 genotyped donors, about 84% fell in the genetic ancestry cluster associated with self-reported Caucasian donors. The study aimed to test whether cataloging public T cell receptors could reveal signatures of past pathogen exposure. The study used immunosequencing to profile the T cell repertoires of several hundred subjects and linked those repertoires to cytomegalovirus serostatus. In addition to the first cohort of 650 to 750 subjects, a separate validation cohort of 120 different subjects was used. High-throughput TCR immunosequencing, statistical association of individual TCRs with disease status, and machine learning were combined to predict cytomegalovirus infection status. A later analysis re-examined previously published TCR beta repertoires from several hundred donors and added high-resolution HLA genotyping to investigate patterns of TCR occurrence. Rather than drawing on any new phenotypic data, the later analysis identified candidate immune exposures from TCR beta sequences and the way those sequences occurred across donors. An earlier analysis of 587 of the donors applied high-throughput TCR beta sequencing to assess whether each TCR beta V gene segment acted as functional or pseudogenic. Donor age, sex, ethnicity and CMV serostatus were compiled alongside the repertoire data. Genome-wide SNP genotypes for about 55% of the roughly 670 donors were used in a later genetic analysis, which treated that subset as a discovery cohort. Every discovery cohort repertoire had been produced on one sequencing platform. HLA typing included class I and class II loci at four-digit resolution. The number of donors typed differed by locus, with about 629-640 for A, B, C, DRB1 and DQB1, around 520 for DQA1, 600 to 610 for DPA1, and under 490 for DPB1. Several DR-DQ haplotypes were treated as single units for association and clustering because of strong linkage in the cohort. Among 398 genotyped donors of the cohort, an average of around 250,000 unique TCR beta nucleotide sequences was sequenced per donor, of which about 18% were non-productive.

The library was made by the immunoSEQ multiplex PCR assay. For the multiplex PCR, a mixture combining 60 forward primers for TCR Vbeta segments and 13 reverse primers for TCR Jbeta segments was used. The CDR3 region of rearranged TCR beta genes was amplified from genomic DNA with a multiplex PCR assay. On the Illumina HiSeq System, the amplified TCR beta libraries were sequenced as 87-base-pair reads. Under the source paper's analysis protocol: A later analysis counted about 82 million unique TCR beta chains across the 666 repertoires, and some 11 million of these chains were shared by at least two donors. To remove PCR and sequencing errors, raw reads were error-corrected and collapsed into unique sequences using a nearest-neighbor algorithm that merged closely related sequences. V, D and J gene segments were assigned by aligning CDR3 sequences to IMGT reference sequences. For a sequence to be retained, a match of at least six nucleotides was required to both a V gene segment and a J gene segment. Rearrangements were called productive when the CDR3 lacked stop codons and stayed in frame with V and J; all others were non-productive. CDR3 was defined according to IMGT convention as the region running from the second conserved V-encoded cysteine to the conserved J-encoded phenylalanine. The earlier analysis of 500 to 650 of the donors excluded any sequence lacking an unambiguous match to a single V gene segment. An earlier analysis of a few hundred of the donors called V segments functional above 56.7% productive rearrangements and segregating when the between-donor standard deviation exceeded 5%. A statistical classification framework was developed to diagnose cytomegalovirus status using the catalog of TCR beta chain sequences. In a later analysis, V and J genes were assigned by comparing TCR nucleotide sequences against IMGT/GENE-DB human TR gene sequences. In a later analysis, CDR3 sequences and most-parsimonious VDJ recombination scenarios were assigned using the TCRdist pipeline. In a later analysis, each TCR beta chain was defined by its CDR3 amino acid sequence together with its V-gene family, and reads lacking a unique V-gene family were excluded. As a way to deal with suspected cross-contamination and a sequencing artifact, a later analysis dropped 500 to 700 nucleotide sequences that were highly shared and had low generation probability. In a later analysis, a clonal expansion index for each public chain was calculated from normalized within-repertoire ranks of inferred template counts. In a later analysis, generation probabilities were computed with a VDJ recombination model fitted to out-of-frame rearrangements, and the resulting probabilities were checked against IGoR. In a later analysis, TCR-TCR, TCR-HLA and TCR-CMV co-occurrence was scored with hypergeometric tests, and a repertoire-size bias correction was applied to TCR pairs. False discovery rates were estimated in a later analysis by permuting HLA or CMV assignments 20 times. In a later analysis, co-occurring TCRs were grouped with DBSCAN, and TCRdist sequence similarity was added when clustering was performed within HLA-allele-positive subsets. Repertoires with fewer than 30,000 or more than 120,000 public chains were left out of co-occurrence clustering, as were about 5 repertoires with anomalous nucleotide sharing. What TCRdb holds here is the immuneACCESS table cut down to in-frame rearrangements. Part of the clones is not present; checked against another copy, under half of the missing clones reflect an unresolved V gene, and the others are unexplained. From that table come the V and J calls and clone size; the DNA was used to work out D and trimming. A total of over 100,000 clones appear in this sample, about three fifths of them only once. In total, the top ten clones hold 9% to 10% of the sample.

The cohort was made up of 650 to 700 healthy bone marrow donors. All cohort members were sampled while nominally healthy, although unrecorded immune exposures were likely present. The donor was CMV seropositive and belonged to the group of a few hundred seropositive cohort members. Each donor provided a peripheral blood sample, and peripheral blood mononuclear cells were used for TCR beta sequencing. The Qiagen DNeasy Blood Extraction Kit was used to extract genomic DNA from the blood cell samples. What the study reported, not specific to this receptor: A later analysis found that most CMV-associated TCR beta chains appeared HLA-restricted, with HLA associations seemingly driven largely by CMV exposure. In a later genetic analysis, a missense DCLRE1C variant was associated with V-gene and J-gene trimming of TCR beta chains, and the association was replicated in an independent cohort. Linkage disequilibrium might explain the correlated functional status among segregating V segments, but an unknown experimental factor could not be excluded. Roughly uniform sequencing depth across donors was assumed in presence/absence analyses, although this assumption may not hold. HLA typing was unavailable for some donors at each locus, so association tests used only the typed subset. Compared with equally common non-associated chains, HLA-associated TCR beta chains in a later analysis were more clonally expanded and had lower generation probabilities. The classifier was reported to diagnose cytomegalovirus status with high specificity and sensitivity in both the original and validation cohorts. In a later genetic analysis, fewer N-insertions in productive TCRs were reported among donors in an Asian-associated ancestry cluster than the approximately 710-donor mean. A group of highly shared sequence variants was considered likely to be a technical artifact of the sequencing pipeline. The authors suggested that the approach could potentially be generalized to other disease states and immunological phenotypes. Specific HLA alleles were associated with 15,000 to 20,000 TCR beta sequences at a false discovery rate of 0.05 in a later analysis. Over 15 rarely observed V segments, including chromosome 9 orphons, were excluded from the earlier analysis of about 600 of the donors because counts were too low. In vitro tests confirmed that a few of the cytomegalovirus-associated TCR beta chains recognize cytomegalovirus antigens. In this cohort, only TCR beta chains were sequenced, and detectable features were limited by the absence of alpha or paired-chain data. A total of 164 TCR beta chains were listed by the study as associated with cytomegalovirus. A further reported finding was that TCR beta sequences accurately predicted the HLA-A and HLA-B alleles for most subjects in the first cohort. Across donors, most TCR sequences were observed very rarely, whereas some public TCRs were present in many individuals. A later analysis reported that several top co-occurrence clusters appeared linked to parvovirus B19, influenza, CMV and Epstein-Barr virus. In an earlier analysis of approximately 600 of the donors, most TCR beta V segments were observed in productive rearrangements about 87% or about 30% of the time, broadly matching IMGT annotations. In a later analysis, TCR association rates were found to vary across HLA loci, with the most associated TCRs seen for DRB1 alleles and the fewest for HLA-C alleles. The only immune exposure information available for the cohort was CMV serostatus. Assigning TCR associations to individual alleles was difficult when HLA alleles, especially DR and DQ, strongly co-occurred.

The clonotype was recovered from a man aged 35-49 years in good health and CMV-seropositive. The sample taken for sequencing was PBMCs.

At the DNA level, the sequence is TGCAGCGCCACAGTACACCCCGACGGATACAATGAGCAGTTCTTC. Translation gives CSATVHPDGYNEQFF. Recombination linked TRBV29-1 to TRBJ2-1, with no confident D gene call. Trimming takes 7 bases from V and 4 bases from J, and the germline ends sit 20 bases apart. Counted from cysteine to phenylalanine, this CDR3 has 15 amino acids. Only the CDR3 portion is preserved as DNA: 45 bases, with reading frame beginning at the first base. Sequences SQVTM (CDR1) and ANQGSEA (CDR2) are obtained from the germline V gene.